Presented here are 5 T cell receptor beta chains from one specimen sequenced in a study of cytomegalovirus exposure and HLA in healthy donors. The PCR ran on 60 Vbeta and 13 Jbeta primers. Clones were read by immunoSEQ multiplex PCR, and TCRdb kept only the in-frame ones, dropping some. This sample carries 200,000 or so clones, 80% to 85% of them seen once, and the ten largest clones take 0.25% to 0.3%. The specimen was PBMCs. These receptors came from a boy aged 10-17 years in good health and CMV-seronegative.

The genes are TRBV6-1 and TRBJ1-1; perhaps TRBD1 as D (5 bases). Germline V gives CDR1 MNHNS, CDR2 SASEGT. The CDR3 covers 11 residues. V lost 5 bases, J lost 13 bases, and 14 bases lay in between. The CDR3 loop is CASSLPGWVFF. The CDR3 bases are TGTGCCAGCAGTTTACCAGGGTGGGTTTTCTTT.

The V and J genes are TRBV5-1 and TRBJ2-1; 12 nucleotides line up with TRBD2. Per the germline V gene, CDR1 is SGHRS and CDR2 is YFSETQ. Germline trimming cut 1 base from V and 1 base from J; bases unmatched to any gene: 3. The CDR3 is made up of 17 amino acids. The CDR3 DNA reads TGCGCCAGCAGCTTGACTAGCGGGAGGCTTTCCTACAATGAGCAGTTCTTC. As protein: CASSLTSGRLSYNEQFF.

The J gene is TRBJ2-1, the V gene TRBV5-1, with 8 bases aligning to TRBD2. Germline V CDR1 and CDR2: SGHRS, YFSETQ. This CDR3 comprises 13 residues. V shed 3 bases and J 9 bases; nucleotides not matched to a gene: 5. In DNA, the CDR3 is TGCGCCAGCAGCTCCGGGGGGGGAAGTGAGCAGTTCTTC. It specifies CASSSGGGSEQFF.

This sequence joins TRBV10-1 and TRBJ2-2, with D possibly TRBD1 on 5 matching bases. Trimming removed 6 bases from V and 0 bases from J, with 8 bases in between. The germline CDR1 and CDR2 sequences are WNHNN and SYGVQD (reference sequence). The CDR3 contains 14 residues. CDR3 bases: TGCGCCAGCAGAGTAGGGGCGAACACCGGGGAGCTGTTTTTT. It codes for CASRVGANTGELFF.

J is TRBJ1-1 and V is TRBV9; 7 bases line up with TRBD1. This CDR3 comprises 13 residues. CDR1 SGDLS and CDR2 YYNGEE come from the germline V gene. J lost 6 bases, V lost 0 bases, and 2 bases had no gene match. The CDR3 spells CASSVGGGPEAFF. The CDR3 nucleotides are TGTGCCAGCAGCGTAGGAGGGGGCCCTGAAGCTTTCTTT.